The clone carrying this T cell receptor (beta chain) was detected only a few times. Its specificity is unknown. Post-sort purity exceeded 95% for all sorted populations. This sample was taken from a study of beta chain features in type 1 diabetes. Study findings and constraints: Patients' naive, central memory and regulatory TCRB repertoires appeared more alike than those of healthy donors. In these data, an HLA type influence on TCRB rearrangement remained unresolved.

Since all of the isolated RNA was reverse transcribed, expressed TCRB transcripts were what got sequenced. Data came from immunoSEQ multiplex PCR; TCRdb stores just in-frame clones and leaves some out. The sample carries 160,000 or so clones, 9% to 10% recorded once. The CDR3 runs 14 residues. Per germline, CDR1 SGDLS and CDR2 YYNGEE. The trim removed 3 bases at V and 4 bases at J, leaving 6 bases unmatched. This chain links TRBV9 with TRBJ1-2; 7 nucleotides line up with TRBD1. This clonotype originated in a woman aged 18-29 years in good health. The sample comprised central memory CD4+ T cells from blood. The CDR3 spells CASSASTGVYGYTF. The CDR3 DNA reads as TGTGCCAGCAGCGCGTCTACAGGGGTCTATGGCTACACCTTC.